This record covers a single T cell receptor (beta chain). This entry is derived from a study of shared clonotypes between healthy human individuals. The assay was immunoSEQ multiplex PCR, and TCRdb's table has in-frame clones only and misses some. The table shows more than 400,000 clones, with 90% to 97% occurring only once. The study enrolled healthy HIV-negative adults without recent acute infections or vaccinations as donors. Per germline, CDR1 LGHNA and CDR2 YNFKEQ. The CDR3 totals 13 residues. With 0 bases removed from V and 10 bases from J, the gap between germline ends came to 10 bases. The chain joins TRBV4-2 to TRBJ2-1; perhaps TRBD2 as D (5 bases). This TCR was recovered from a young woman in good health. Input material: naive CD4+ T cells sorted from blood. As to subset: CD45RA+ positively selected. The CDR3 is CASSQDRGDEQFF. In DNA, the CDR3 is TGTGCCAGCAGCCAAGATCGGGGAGACGAGCAGTTCTTC.